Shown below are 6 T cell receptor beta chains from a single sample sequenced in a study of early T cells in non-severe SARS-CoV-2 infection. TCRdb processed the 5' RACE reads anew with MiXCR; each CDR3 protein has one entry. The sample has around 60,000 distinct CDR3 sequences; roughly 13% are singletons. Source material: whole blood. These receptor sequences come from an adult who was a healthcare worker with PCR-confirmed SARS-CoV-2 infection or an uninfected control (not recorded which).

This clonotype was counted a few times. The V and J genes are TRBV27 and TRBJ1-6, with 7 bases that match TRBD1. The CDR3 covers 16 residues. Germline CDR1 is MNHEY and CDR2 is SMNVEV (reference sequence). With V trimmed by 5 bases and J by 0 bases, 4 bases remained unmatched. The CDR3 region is CASSGTASSYNSPLHF. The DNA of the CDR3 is TGTGCCAGCAGTGGGACAGCTAGCTCCTATAATTCACCCCTCCACTTT.

DNA for the CDR3: TGCGCCAGCAGCCGGGTCGCACAGTCTGGAAACACCATATATTTT. It codes for CASSRVAQSGNTIYF. The rearrangement uses TRBV5-1 and TRBJ1-3, with D uncertain. There are 15 residues in the CDR3. The V gene lost 4 bases and the J gene lost 1 base, with 12 bases spanning the gap. Germline values: CDR1 SGHRS, CDR2 YFSETQ. Full variable domain (remainder filled in from reference TRBV5-1 and TRBJ1-3): KAGVTQTPRYLIKTRGQQVTLSCSPISGHRSVSWYQQTPGQGLQFLFEYFSETQRNKGNFPGRFSGRQFSNSRSEMNVSTLELGDSALYLCASSRVAQSGNTIYFGEGSWLTVV.

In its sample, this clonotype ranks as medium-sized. The CDR3 sequence: CASSLDTSGAYEQYF. Written as DNA, the CDR3 is TGTGCCAGCAGCTTGGATACTAGCGGGGCCTACGAGCAGTACTTC. The genes are TRBV7-2 and TRBJ2-7; TRBD2 matches 10 bases. The trim removed 3 bases at V and 2 bases at J, leaving 4 bases unmatched. The CDR3 loop spans 15 amino acids. The germline gives CDR1 SGHTA, CDR2 FQGNSA.

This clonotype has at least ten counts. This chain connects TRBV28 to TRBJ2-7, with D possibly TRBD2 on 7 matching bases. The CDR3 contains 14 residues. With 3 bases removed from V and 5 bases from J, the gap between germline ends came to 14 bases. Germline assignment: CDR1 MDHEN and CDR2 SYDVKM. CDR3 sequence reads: CASSLGGRRNEQYF. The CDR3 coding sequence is TGTGCCAGCAGTTTGGGGGGGCGCAGAAACGAGCAGTACTTC.

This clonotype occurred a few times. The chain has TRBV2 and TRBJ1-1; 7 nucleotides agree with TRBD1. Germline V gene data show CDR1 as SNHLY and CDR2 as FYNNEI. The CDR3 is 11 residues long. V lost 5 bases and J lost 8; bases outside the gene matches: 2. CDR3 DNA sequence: TGTGCCAGCAGTAGGGGGCTAGAAGCTTTCTTT. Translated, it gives CASSRGLEAFF.

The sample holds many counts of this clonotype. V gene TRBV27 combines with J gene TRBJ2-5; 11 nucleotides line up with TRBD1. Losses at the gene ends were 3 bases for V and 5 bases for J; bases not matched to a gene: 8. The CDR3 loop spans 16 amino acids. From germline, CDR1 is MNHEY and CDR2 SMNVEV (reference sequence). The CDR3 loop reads CASSFWRTGGAETQYF. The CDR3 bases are TGTGCCAGCAGTTTTTGGCGGACAGGGGGCGCGGAGACCCAGTACTTC.